This T cell receptor beta chain was obtained from a study of T-cell reconstitution after alpha-beta-depleted transplantation in children. V was clipped by 2 bases and J by 4 bases, with 10 bases between them. There are 14 residues in the CDR3. Germline CDR1 and CDR2: KGHSH and LQKENI. Unique molecular identifiers tagged the TCRbeta library. One entry per CDR3 protein results from TCRdb running MiXCR on the PCR reads. Among nearly 550,000 distinct CDR3 sequences, around 18% were seen once, and the ten largest hold approximately 3%. This TCR was recovered from a human donor who donated a stem cell graft to a child with acute lymphoblastic leukemia. The specimen was PBMCs from the stem cell graft donor, collected from the stem cell graft. The chain couples TRBV18 to TRBJ2-3; D gene unclear. The CDR3 coding sequence is TGTGCCAGCTCACCAAGGCTTGAGGCAGATACGCAGTATTTT. Amino acids: CASSPRLEADTQYF.